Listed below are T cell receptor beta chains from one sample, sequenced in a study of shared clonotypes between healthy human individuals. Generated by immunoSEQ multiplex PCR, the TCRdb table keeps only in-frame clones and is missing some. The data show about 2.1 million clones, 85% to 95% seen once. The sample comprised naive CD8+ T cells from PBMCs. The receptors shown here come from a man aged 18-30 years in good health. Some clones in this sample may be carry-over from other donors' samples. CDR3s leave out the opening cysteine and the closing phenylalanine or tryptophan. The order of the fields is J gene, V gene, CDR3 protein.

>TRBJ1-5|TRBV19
ASSITGQGGQPQH
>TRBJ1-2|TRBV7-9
ASSLGRGVDYGYT
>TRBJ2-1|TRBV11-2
ASSFSHGNEQF
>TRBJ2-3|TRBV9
ASSVTGQNPTDTQY
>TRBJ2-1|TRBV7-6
ASSSLLLAEDNEQF
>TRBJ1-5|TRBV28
ASSLRTVQPQH
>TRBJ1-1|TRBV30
AWSPRTGGRTEAF
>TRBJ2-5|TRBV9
ASSVGVREETQY
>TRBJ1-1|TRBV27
ASSPQTGMNTEAF
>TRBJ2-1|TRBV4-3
ASSQDGLAGANEQF
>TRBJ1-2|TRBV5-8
ASSDSREPNYGYT
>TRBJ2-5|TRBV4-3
ASSQLGSKETQY
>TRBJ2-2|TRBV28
ASSFALTSGEENTGELF
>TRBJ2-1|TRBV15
ATSREAVGTSSNNEQF
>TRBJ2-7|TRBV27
ASSRSLAGLVYEQY
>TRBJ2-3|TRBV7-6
ASRLTLGRATRTDTQY
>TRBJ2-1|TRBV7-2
ASSLAYRASGRVFSYNEQF
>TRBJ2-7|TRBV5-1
ASSPAVVAGGAYEQY
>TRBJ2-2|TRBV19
ASSLQGAGELF
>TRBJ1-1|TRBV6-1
ASRGQGRAF
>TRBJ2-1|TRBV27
ASSLWGNEQF
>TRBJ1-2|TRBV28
ASSLFAGGANGYT
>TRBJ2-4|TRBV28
ASRDPVLAKNIQY
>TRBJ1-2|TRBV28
ASSLPNPNYGYT
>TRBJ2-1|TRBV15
ATTPSGNYEQF
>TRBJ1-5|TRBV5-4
ASSSLKEKPFNQPQH
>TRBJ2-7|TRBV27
ASRTGTGAYEQY
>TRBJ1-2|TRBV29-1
SAPRTYGYT
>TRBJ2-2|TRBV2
ASSDSQNTGELF
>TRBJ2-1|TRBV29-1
SVEETGLAGEQF
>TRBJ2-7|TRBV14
ASSQEVDTSGSYEQY
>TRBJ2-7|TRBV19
ASSPGGRASEQY
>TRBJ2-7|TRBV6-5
ASSYGPIYEQY
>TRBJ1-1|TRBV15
ATSSMLNTEAF
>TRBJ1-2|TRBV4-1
ASSQARTGGVGGYT
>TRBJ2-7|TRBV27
ASTKQGRGSYEQY
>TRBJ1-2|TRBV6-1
ASSEPLRGDGYYGYT
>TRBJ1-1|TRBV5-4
ASTSQGAEAF
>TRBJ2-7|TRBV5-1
ASRPGTGGMGEQY
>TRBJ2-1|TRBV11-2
ASSLLAEGNEQF
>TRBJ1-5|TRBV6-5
ASSSTGQSSNQPQH
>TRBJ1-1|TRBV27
ASSGGGLNTEAF